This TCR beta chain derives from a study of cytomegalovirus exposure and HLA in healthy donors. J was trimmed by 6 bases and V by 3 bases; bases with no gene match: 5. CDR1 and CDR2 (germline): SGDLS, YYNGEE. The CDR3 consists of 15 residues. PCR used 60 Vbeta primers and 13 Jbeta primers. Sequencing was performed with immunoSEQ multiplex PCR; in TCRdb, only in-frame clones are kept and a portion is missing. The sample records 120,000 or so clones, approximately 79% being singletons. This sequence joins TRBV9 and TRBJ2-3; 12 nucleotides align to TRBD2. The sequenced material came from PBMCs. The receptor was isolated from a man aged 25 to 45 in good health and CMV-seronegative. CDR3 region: CASSASGGAYDTQYF. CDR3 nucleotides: TGTGCCAGCAGCGCTAGCGGGGGGGCATACGATACGCAGTATTTT. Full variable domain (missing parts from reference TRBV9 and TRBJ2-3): DSGVTQTPKHLITATGQRVTLRCSPRSGDLSVYWYQQSLDQGLQFLIQYYNGEERAKGNILERFSAQQFPDLHSELNLSSLELGDSALYFCASSASGGAYDTQYFGPGTRLTVL.